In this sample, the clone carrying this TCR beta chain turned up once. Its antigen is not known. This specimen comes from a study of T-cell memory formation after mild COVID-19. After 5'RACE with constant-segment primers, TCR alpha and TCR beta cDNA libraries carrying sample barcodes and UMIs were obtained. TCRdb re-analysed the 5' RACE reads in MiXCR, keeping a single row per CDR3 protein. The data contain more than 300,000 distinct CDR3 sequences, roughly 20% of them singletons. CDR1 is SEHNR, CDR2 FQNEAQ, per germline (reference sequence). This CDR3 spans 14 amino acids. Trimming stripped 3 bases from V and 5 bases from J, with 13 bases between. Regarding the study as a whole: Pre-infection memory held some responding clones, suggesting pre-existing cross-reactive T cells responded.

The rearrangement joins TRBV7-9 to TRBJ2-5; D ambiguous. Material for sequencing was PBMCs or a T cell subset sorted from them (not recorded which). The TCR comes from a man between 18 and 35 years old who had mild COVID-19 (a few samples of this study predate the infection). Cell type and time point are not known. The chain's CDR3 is CASSFGSRSETQYF. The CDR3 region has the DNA TGTGCCAGCAGCTTTGGTAGCCGGTCGGAGACCCAGTACTTC. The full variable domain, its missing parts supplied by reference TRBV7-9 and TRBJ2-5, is DTGVSQNPRHKITKRGQNVTFRCDPISEHNRLYWYRQTLGQGPEFLTYFQNEAQLEKSRLLSDRFSAERPKGSFSTLEIQRTEQGDSAMYLCASSFGSRSETQYFGPGTRLLVL.